Shown below are 14 T cell receptor beta chains from a single sample sequenced in a study of cytomegalovirus exposure and HLA in healthy donors. The PCR employed 60 Vbeta primers together with 13 Jbeta primers. Some clones are missing from TCRdb's copy, which holds only in-frame ones; the method was immunoSEQ multiplex PCR. The sample includes roughly 120,000 clones, about 81% of them seen just once. The specimen was PBMCs. The receptors originated from a woman aged 25 to 45 in good health and CMV-seronegative.

The chain joins TRBV6-1 to TRBJ2-4; D is undetermined. The germline V gene encodes CDR1 MNHNS and CDR2 SASEGT. Trimming left V 6 bases short and J 0 bases short, with 12 bases between. This CDR3 contains 15 residues. The CDR3 nucleotides are TGTGCCAGCAGGGAACATGAGCTAGCCAAAAACATTCAGTACTTC. It is translated as CASREHELAKNIQYF.

The chain couples TRBV2 to TRBJ1-1; no clear D. V lost 6 bases and J lost 4, with 12 bases in between. This CDR3 region has 13 residues. From germline, CDR1 is SNHLY and CDR2 FYNNEI. The CDR3 protein is CASRLSEITEAFF. The CDR3 coding sequence is TGTGCCAGCAGGTTATCCGAGATCACTGAAGCTTTCTTT.

The chain links TRBV7-3 to TRBJ2-6, with D maybe TRBD2 (6 bases). This CDR3 comprises 15 residues. Germline V gene lookup returns CDR1 SGHTA and CDR2 FQGTGA. V was cut by 1 base and J by 2 bases, with 6 bases left in between. CDR3 in amino acids: CASSLSGAGANVLTF. In nucleotides, the CDR3 is TGTGCCAGCAGCTTAAGCGGGGCTGGGGCCAACGTCCTGACTTTC.

The gene calls are TRBV5-1 and TRBJ2-7; 7 bases fit TRBD1. CDR3 size: 14 residues. The germline V gene has CDR1 SGHRS and CDR2 YFSETQ. V lost 5 bases to trimming and J lost 5 bases; unmatched junction nucleotides: 10. DNA of the CDR3: TGCGCCAGCAGTCCGACAGGGTATGGAAACGAGCAGTACTTC. Translation: CASSPTGYGNEQYF.

This clone was seen just once. The genes are TRBV5-6 and TRBJ1-2; 7 nucleotides match TRBD1. The CDR3 is made up of 16 amino acids. After removal of 0 bases from V and 5 bases from J, the junction contained 10 bases not matched to a gene. The germline V gene has CDR1 SGHDT and CDR2 YYEEEE. The CDR3 loop reads CASSLDTGTALYGYTF. The CDR3 nucleotides read TGTGCCAGCAGCTTGGACACCGGGACAGCACTTTATGGCTACACCTTC.

The V and J genes are TRBV4-1 and TRBJ2-7; 8 nucleotides line up with TRBD2. V shed 1 base, J shed 3 bases, and the junction held 5 bases outside the gene matches. Germline V gene lookup returns CDR1 MGHRA and CDR2 YSYEKL. The CDR3 has 15 residues. Written as DNA, the CDR3 is TGCGCCAGCAGCCAAGGAGCGGGAGAGCACTACGAGCAGTACTTC. Its protein product is CASSQGAGEHYEQYF.

The rearrangement uses TRBV4-2 and TRBJ1-1; D gene uncertain. The CDR3 extends over 13 amino acids. V lost 5 bases to trimming and J lost 6 bases, with 13 bases between them. Germline V lookup: CDR1 LGHNA, CDR2 YNFKEQ. DNA for the CDR3: TGTGCCAGCAGCTCTAGATCGACCCCTGAAGCTTTCTTT. The encoded protein is CASSSRSTPEAFF.

This clone was counted a single time. The chain uses TRBV11-2 and TRBJ1-2, with 7 bases aligning to TRBD1. V shed 3 bases, J shed 6 bases, and the junction held 13 bases outside the gene matches. The germline CDR1 and CDR2 sequences are SGHAT and FQNNGV. The CDR3 sequence is 16 residues long. For the CDR3, the DNA is TGTGCCAGCAGCTTTTTGCGCCAGGGGGTGGGGGATGGCTACACCTTC. Amino acid sequence: CASSFLRQGVGDGYTF.

This clone was seen a handful of times. The chain recombines TRBV7-9 with TRBJ2-1; D remains unclear. Trimming pared 3 bases from V and 7 bases from J, leaving 25 bases between. The CDR3 totals 18 residues. Germline V gene data show CDR1 as SEHNR and CDR2 as FQNEAQ (reference sequence). Written as DNA, the CDR3 is TGTGCCAGCAGCTTCACCTACCCCACGGTGAGCAATGCAAATGAGCAGTTCTTC. It encodes CASSFTYPTVSNANEQFF.

The gene calls are TRBV11-3 and TRBJ1-2; 11 nucleotides align to TRBD1. V dropped 5 bases and J dropped 5; count of bases not matched to a gene: 13. Germline assignment: CDR1 SGHNT and CDR2 YENEEA. There are 17 residues in the CDR3. For the CDR3, the DNA is TGTGCCAGCAGCCCGAACACCGGGACAGGGGGGAAATATGGCTACACCTTC. Its translation: CASSPNTGTGGKYGYTF.

This chain joins TRBV6-1 and TRBJ2-3, with 9 bases that match TRBD1. Germline V gene data show CDR1 as MNHNS and CDR2 as SASEGT. Unmatched junction bases numbered 3, after V lost 2 bases and J lost 0 bases. This CDR3 spans 16 amino acids. CDR3 DNA sequence: TGTGCCAGCAGTGAATTGGGACAGGGAAGCACAGATACGCAGTATTTT. It translates to CASSELGQGSTDTQYF.

Only a few counts were recorded for this clone. The chain combines TRBV5-1 with TRBJ2-4; TRBD1 is a possible D gene (6 bases). V was cut by 2 bases and J by 6 bases, with 12 bases left in between. The CDR3 has 14 amino acids. Germline values: CDR1 SGHRS, CDR2 YFSETQ. CDR3 residues: CASSFGDTRNIQYF. The CDR3 nucleotides read TGCGCCAGCAGCTTCGGGGACACTAGAAACATTCAGTACTTC.

The chain combines TRBV18 with TRBJ2-1, with 12 bases identical to TRBD2. Germline values: CDR1 KGHSH, CDR2 LQKENI. The CDR3 sequence is 17 residues long. Trimming at V came to 0 bases and at J to 7 bases, leaving 7 bases not matched to a gene. CDR3: CASSPPGLAGGRNEQFF. The CDR3 DNA reads as TGTGCCAGCTCACCACCAGGGCTAGCGGGGGGGCGAAATGAGCAGTTCTTC. Together with reference TRBV18 and TRBJ2-1, the CDR3 gives the full variable domain: NAGVMQNPRHLVRRRGQEARLRCSPMKGHSHVYWYRQLPEEGLKFMVYLQKENIIDESGMPKERFSAEFPKEGPSILRIQQVVRGDSAAYFCASSPPGLAGGRNEQFFGPGTRLTVL.

V gene TRBV7-9 combines with J gene TRBJ2-2; 11 bases match TRBD2. The CDR3 has 17 residues. From germline, CDR1 is SEHNR and CDR2 FQNEAQ (reference sequence). The ends lost 5 bases at V and 1 base at J; junction bases unmatched: 6. CDR3 DNA sequence: TGTGCCAGCAGCCGACTTGGGACTAGCGGGAACACCGGGGAGCTGTTTTTT. Protein: CASSRLGTSGNTGELFF.